This TCR beta chain was profiled in a study of blood T cell repertoires in COVID-19. Trimming took off 6 bases at V and 1 base at J, with 12 bases between the two ends. This CDR3 has 15 residues. Germline V lookup: CDR1 MNHNS, CDR2 SASEGT. Repertoires were generated with immunoSEQ multiplex PCR, while TCRdb's copy carries only in-frame clones and drops some. The data hold under 400,000 clones, with more than 70% observed a single time. The sample was peripheral blood. The sequence was obtained from a woman aged 60-70 years with COVID-19, enrolled during active disease. The chain links TRBV6-1 to TRBJ1-4, with D unresolved. In DNA form, the CDR3 reads TGTGCCAGCAGCAGAAACGATGGAACTAATGAAAAACTGTTTTTT. Encoded protein: CASSRNDGTNEKLFF.